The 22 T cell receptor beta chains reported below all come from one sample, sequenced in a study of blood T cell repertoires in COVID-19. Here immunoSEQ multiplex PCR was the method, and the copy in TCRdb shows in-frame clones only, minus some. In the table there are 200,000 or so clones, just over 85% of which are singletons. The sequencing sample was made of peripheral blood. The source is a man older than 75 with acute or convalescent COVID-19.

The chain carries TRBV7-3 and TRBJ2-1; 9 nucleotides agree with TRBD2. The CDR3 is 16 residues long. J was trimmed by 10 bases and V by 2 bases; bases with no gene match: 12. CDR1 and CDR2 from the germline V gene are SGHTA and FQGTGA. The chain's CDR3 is CASSLLSAGGRREQFF. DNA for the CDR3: TGTGCCAGCAGCTTATTGTCAGCGGGAGGTCGCAGGGAGCAGTTCTTC.

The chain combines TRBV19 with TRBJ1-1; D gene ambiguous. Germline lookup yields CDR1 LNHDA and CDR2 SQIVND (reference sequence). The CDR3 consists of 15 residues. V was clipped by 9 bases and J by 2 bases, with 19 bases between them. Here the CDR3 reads CASRVSGFLNTEAFF. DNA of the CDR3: TGTGCCAGCCGTGTTTCAGGATTTCTTAACACTGAAGCTTTCTTT.

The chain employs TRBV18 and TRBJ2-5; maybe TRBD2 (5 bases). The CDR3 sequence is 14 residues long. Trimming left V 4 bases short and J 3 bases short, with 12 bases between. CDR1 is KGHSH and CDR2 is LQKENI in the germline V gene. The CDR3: CASSLAGQKETQYF. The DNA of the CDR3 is TGTGCCAGCTCACTTGCGGGCCAAAAAGAGACCCAGTACTTC.

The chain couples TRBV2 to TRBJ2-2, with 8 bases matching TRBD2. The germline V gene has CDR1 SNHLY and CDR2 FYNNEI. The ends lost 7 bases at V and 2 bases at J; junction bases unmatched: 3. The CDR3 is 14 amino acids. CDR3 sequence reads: CASMREANTGELFF. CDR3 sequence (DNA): TGTGCCAGCATGCGGGAGGCTAACACCGGGGAGCTGTTTTTT.

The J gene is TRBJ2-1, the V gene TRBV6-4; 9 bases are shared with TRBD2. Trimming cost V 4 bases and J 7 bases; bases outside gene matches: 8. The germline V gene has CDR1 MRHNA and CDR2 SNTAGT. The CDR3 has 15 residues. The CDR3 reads CASSAGTSIGNEQFF. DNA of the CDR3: TGTGCCAGCAGTGCCGGGACTAGCATAGGGAATGAGCAGTTCTTC.

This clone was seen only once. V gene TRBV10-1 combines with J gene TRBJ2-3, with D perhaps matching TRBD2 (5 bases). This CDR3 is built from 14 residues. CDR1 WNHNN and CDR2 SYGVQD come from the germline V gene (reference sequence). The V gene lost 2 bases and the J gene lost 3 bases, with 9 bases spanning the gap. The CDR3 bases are TGCGCCAGCAGTGAGGGGGTAGCGACAGATACGCAGTATTTT. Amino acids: CASSEGVATDTQYF.

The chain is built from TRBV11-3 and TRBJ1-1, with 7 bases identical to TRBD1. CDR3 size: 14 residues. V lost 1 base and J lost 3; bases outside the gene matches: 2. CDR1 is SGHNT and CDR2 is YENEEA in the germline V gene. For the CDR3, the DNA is TGTGCCAGCAGCTTAGGGGGGACAGACACTGAAGCTTTCTTT. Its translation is CASSLGGTDTEAFF.

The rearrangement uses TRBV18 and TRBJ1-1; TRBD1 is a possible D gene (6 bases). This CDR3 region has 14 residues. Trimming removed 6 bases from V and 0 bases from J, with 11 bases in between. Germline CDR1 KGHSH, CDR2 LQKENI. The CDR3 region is CASSQQGLNTEAFF. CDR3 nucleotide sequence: TGTGCCAGCTCCCAACAGGGTCTGAACACTGAAGCTTTCTTT.

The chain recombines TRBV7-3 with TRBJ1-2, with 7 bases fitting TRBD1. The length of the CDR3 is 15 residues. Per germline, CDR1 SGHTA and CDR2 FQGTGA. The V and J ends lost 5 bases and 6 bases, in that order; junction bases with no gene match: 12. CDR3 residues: CASSPRHTGVDGYTF. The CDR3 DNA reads TGTGCCAGCAGCCCCAGACACACAGGGGTTGATGGCTACACCTTC.

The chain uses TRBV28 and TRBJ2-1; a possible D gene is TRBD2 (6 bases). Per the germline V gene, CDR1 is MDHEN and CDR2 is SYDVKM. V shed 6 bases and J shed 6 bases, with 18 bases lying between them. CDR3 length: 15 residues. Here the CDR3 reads CASSRPAGYVNEQFF. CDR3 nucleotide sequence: TGTGCCAGCAGCAGACCCGCGGGATACGTCAATGAGCAGTTCTTC.

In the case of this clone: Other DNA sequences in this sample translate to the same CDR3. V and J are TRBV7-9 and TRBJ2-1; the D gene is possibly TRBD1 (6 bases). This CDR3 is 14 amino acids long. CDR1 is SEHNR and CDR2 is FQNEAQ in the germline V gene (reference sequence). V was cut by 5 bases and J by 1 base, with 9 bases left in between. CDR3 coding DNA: TGTGCCAGCAGCCTCGGACAGTCCTACAATGAGCAGTTCTTC. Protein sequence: CASSLGQSYNEQFF.

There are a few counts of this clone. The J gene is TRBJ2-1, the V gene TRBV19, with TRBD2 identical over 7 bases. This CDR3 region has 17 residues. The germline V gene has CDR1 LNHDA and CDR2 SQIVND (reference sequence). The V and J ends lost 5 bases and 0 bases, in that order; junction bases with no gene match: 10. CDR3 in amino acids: CASSPRLASSSYNEQFF. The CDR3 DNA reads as TGTGCCAGTAGTCCCCGACTAGCTTCGAGCTCCTACAATGAGCAGTTCTTC. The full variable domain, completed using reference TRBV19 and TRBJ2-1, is DGGITQSPKYLFRKEGQNVTLSCEQNLNHDAMYWYRQDPGQGLRLIYYSQIVNDFQKGDIAEGYSVSREKKESFPLTVTSAQKNPTAFYLCASSPRLASSSYNEQFFGPGTRLTVL.

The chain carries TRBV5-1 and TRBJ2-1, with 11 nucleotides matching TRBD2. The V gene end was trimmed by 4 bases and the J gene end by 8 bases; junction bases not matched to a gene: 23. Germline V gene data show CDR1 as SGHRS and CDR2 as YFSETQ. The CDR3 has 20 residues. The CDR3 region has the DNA TGCGCCAGCAGCCCCGTAATCCCAGGACTAGCGGGTCGGGGGAGCCATGAGCAGTTCTTC. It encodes CASSPVIPGLAGRGSHEQFF. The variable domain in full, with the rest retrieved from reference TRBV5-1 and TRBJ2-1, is KAGVTQTPRYLIKTRGQQVTLSCSPISGHRSVSWYQQTPGQGLQFLFEYFSETQRNKGNFPGRFSGRQFSNSRSEMNVSTLELGDSALYLCASSPVIPGLAGRGSHEQFFGPGTRLTVL.

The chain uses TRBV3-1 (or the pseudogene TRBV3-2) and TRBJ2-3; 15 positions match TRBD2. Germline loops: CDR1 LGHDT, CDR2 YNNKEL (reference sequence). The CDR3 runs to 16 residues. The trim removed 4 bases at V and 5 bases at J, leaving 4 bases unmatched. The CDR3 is CASSLRGLAGGDTQYF. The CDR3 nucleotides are TGTGCCAGCAGCCTCCGGGGACTAGCGGGAGGAGATACGCAGTATTTT.

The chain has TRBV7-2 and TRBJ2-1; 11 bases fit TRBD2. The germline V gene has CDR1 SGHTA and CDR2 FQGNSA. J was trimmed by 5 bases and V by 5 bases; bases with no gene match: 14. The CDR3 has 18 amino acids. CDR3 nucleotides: TGTGCCAGCAGCGAAACTAGCGGGAGTTTTTTTCGGGACAATGAGCAGTTCTTC. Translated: CASSETSGSFFRDNEQFF.

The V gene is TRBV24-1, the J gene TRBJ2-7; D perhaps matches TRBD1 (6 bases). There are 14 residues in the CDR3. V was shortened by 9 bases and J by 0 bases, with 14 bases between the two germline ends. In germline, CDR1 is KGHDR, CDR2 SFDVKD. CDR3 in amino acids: CATFGLQGSYEQYF. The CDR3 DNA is TGTGCCACCTTCGGGTTACAGGGCTCCTACGAGCAGTACTTC.

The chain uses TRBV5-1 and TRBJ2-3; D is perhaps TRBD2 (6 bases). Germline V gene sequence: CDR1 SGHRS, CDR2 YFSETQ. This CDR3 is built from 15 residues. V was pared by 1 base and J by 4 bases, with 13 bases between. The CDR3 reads CASSLPGLGPDTQYF. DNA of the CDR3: TGCGCCAGCAGCTTGCCGGGACTGGGTCCAGATACGCAGTATTTT.

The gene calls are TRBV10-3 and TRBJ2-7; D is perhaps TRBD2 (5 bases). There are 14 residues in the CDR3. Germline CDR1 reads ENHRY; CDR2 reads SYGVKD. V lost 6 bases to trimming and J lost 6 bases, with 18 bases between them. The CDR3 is CAISSRRDTSEQYF. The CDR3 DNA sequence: TGTGCCATCAGCTCCAGACGGGATACAAGCGAGCAGTACTTC.

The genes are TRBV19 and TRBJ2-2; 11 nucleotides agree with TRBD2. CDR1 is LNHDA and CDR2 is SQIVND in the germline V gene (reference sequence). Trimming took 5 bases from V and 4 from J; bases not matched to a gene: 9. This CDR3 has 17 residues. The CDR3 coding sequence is TGTGCCAGTAGTGCCGGACGGCTAGCGGGAGGCACCGGGGAGCTGTTTTTT. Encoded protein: CASSAGRLAGGTGELFF.

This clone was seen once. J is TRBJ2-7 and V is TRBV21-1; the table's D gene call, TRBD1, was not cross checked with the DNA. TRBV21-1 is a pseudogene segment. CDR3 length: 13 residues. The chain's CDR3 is CASSRKWGHEQYV. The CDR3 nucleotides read TGTGCCAGCAGCAGGAAGTGGGGCCACGAGCAGTACGTC.

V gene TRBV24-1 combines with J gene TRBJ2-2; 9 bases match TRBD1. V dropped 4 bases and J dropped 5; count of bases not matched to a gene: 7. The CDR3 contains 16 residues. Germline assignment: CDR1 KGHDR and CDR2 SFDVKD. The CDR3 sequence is CATSEAGQGRTGELFF. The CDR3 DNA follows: TGTGCCACCAGTGAGGCCGGACAGGGGCGGACCGGGGAGCTGTTTTTT.

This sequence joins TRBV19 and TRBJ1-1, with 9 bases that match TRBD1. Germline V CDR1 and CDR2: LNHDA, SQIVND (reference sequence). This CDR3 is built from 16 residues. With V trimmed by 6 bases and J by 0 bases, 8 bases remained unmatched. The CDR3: CASRPGTGKMNTEAFF. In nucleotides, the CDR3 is TGTGCCAGTAGGCCCGGGACAGGGAAAATGAACACTGAAGCTTTCTTT.